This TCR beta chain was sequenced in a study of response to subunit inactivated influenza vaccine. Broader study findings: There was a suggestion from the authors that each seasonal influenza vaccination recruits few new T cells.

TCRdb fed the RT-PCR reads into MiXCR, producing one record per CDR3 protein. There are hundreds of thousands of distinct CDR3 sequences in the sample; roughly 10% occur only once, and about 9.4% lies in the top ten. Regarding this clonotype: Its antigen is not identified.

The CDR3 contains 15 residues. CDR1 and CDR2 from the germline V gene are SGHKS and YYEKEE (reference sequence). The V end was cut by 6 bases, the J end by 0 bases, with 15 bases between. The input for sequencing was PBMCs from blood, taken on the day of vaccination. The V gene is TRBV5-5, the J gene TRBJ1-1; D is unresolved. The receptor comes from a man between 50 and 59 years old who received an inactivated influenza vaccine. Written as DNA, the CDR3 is TGTGCCAGCACCCTACCCGGGGTTCTGAACACTGAAGCTTTCTTT. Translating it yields CASTLPGVLNTEAFF.